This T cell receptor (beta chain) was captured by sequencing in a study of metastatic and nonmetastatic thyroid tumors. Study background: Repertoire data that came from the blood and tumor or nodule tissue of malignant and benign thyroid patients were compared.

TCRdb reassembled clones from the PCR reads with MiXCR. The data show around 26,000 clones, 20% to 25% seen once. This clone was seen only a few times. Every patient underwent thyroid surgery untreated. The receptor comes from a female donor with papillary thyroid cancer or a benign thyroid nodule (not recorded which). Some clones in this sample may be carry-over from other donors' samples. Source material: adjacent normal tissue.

CDR3 coding DNA: TGTGCCACCAGTGATGGCGCACACAGGGCTGGCTACACCTTC. Its protein is CATSDGAHRAGYTF. This sequence joins TRBV24-1 and TRBJ1-2; possibly TRBD1 for D (6 bases). This CDR3 is 14 amino acids long. Trimming pared 3 bases from V and 7 bases from J, leaving 14 bases between. Looked up from germline, CDR1 is KGHDR and CDR2 is SFDVKD.